The present TCR beta chain was sequenced within a study of blood T cell repertoires in COVID-19. Study-level background: From T cells, B-cell-depleted T cells, or PBMCs came the material, which was cDNA or gDNA.

Data came from immunoSEQ multiplex PCR; TCRdb stores just in-frame clones and leaves some out. The sample has approximately 500,000 clones; about 88% are singletons. V gave up 6 bases and J gave up 4 bases, with 6 bases separating them. The CDR3 sequence is 11 residues long. A note on this clone: Other nucleotide sequences from this sample produce the same CDR3.

The receptor was isolated from a woman aged 45 to 65 with COVID-19, enrolled during active disease. The rearrangement uses TRBV12-3 or TRBV12-4 and TRBJ1-1; D call uncertain. The sequenced sample consisted of peripheral blood. The DNA for the CDR3 is TGTGCCAGCAGGGAGGGCACTGAAGCTTTCTTT. This encodes CASREGTEAFF.